This T cell receptor beta chain was found in a study of T cells in Graves' hyperthyroidism and ophthalmopathy. CDR3 length: 14 residues. V was pared by 3 bases and J by 10 bases, with 8 bases of the junction left unmatched. There were TCR beta CDR3 regions amplified from RNA transcripts. Primed by the HTBI set, a first-round RT-PCR was run on the TCR CDR3. TCRdb reprocessed the multiplex PCR reads via MiXCR and lists one record per CDR3 protein. The sample records some 440,000 distinct CDR3 sequences, roughly 14% being singletons. Specimen: blood. The receptor was isolated from a woman under 30 with Graves' hyperthyroidism. V and J are TRBV12-3 or TRBV12-4 and TRBJ1-1; the match to TRBD1 covers 10 bases. The CDR3 region has the DNA TGTGCCAGCAGTTTGAGACAGGGGGCTCAGCGAGCTTTCTTT. Residues: CASSLRQGAQRAFF.